This T cell receptor beta chain came from a study of T cell repertoires in cytomegalovirus infection. Study in general: CMV epitopes that were recently identified and HLA-C-restricted were used alongside well-studied HLA-B-restricted ones.

This clonotype was counted between two and nine times. Its antigen is as yet unknown. TCRdb called the reads again in MiXCR, with one record for every CDR3 protein. The data show around 310,000 distinct CDR3 sequences, with almost 30% seen just once and around 19% held by the top ten. The CDR3 is 15 residues long. Trimming shortened V by 6 bases and J by 0 bases, and 12 bases separated the two germline ends. The material sequenced was cultured PBMCs, taken from culture after CMV antigen stimulation. The receptor was isolated from a human donor in good health (CMV status not recorded). Some clones in this sample may be carry-over from other donors' samples. This rearrangement joins TRBV12-3 or TRBV12-4 to TRBJ2-1; D is ambiguous. In DNA form, the CDR3 reads TGTGCCAGCAGCCCACTTGTTAGCTCCTACAATGAGCAGTTCTTC. Protein product: CASSPLVSSYNEQFF.